Following are 26 T cell receptor beta chains from one sample sequenced in a study of T-cell memory formation after mild COVID-19. TCRdb analysed the 5' RACE reads with MiXCR anew, one entry per CDR3 protein. The top ten hold 27% of the sample, which has about 90,000 distinct CDR3 sequences, around 13% seen once. Sequenced material: PBMCs or a T cell subset sorted from them (not recorded which). The receptor set was obtained from an adult woman who had mild COVID-19 (a few samples of this study predate the infection). Cell type and time point are not known.

This chain links TRBV2 with TRBJ2-1; 7 bases match TRBD1. The length of the CDR3 is 16 residues. V trimming: 5 bases; J trimming: 0 bases; junction bases outside the gene matches: 7. Germline V lookup: CDR1 SNHLY, CDR2 FYNNEI. The CDR3 loop is CASSLMTGSSYNEQFF. The CDR3, as DNA: TGTGCCAGCAGTCTTATGACAGGGAGCTCCTACAATGAGCAGTTCTTC.

This rearrangement joins TRBV9 to TRBJ2-1, with a tentative D call TRBD2 (6 bases). CDR1 is SGDLS and CDR2 is YYNGEE in the germline V gene. This CDR3 has 15 amino acids. The V end lost 0 bases, the J end lost 5 bases, and 12 bases lay between the germline ends. The CDR3 nucleotides are TGTGCCAGCAGCGTAGATAGCGGTGCGAACAATGAGCAGTTCTTC. Amino acids: CASSVDSGANNEQFF.

This clonotype was detected a few times. V usage is TRBV12-5 and J usage is TRBJ2-7; tentatively, D is TRBD1 or TRBD2 (5 bases each). The ends were cut back, 7 bases at V and 5 bases at J, with 21 bases in the middle. CDR1 and CDR2 from the germline V gene are LGHNT and FRNRAP. CDR3 length: 15 residues. The CDR3 is CASDRPGSSRDEQYF. The CDR3 bases are TGTGCTAGTGATCGCCCAGGGAGTTCAAGGGACGAGCAGTACTTC.

The V gene is TRBV3-1, the J gene TRBJ1-5; 8 bases are a match to TRBD1. In germline, CDR1 is LGHDT, CDR2 YNNKEL (reference sequence). The CDR3 consists of 13 residues. V was pared by 1 base and J by 12 bases, with 5 bases of the junction left unmatched. The CDR3 region is CASSQALGQDQHF. In DNA form, the CDR3 reads TGTGCCAGCAGCCAAGCCCTGGGACAGGACCAGCATTTT.

The rearrangement links TRBV11-2 to TRBJ2-2; D may be TRBD1 (6 bases). V was cut by 1 base and J by 6 bases, with 12 bases left in between. Germline V gene data show CDR1 as SGHAT and CDR2 as FQNNGV. This CDR3 comprises 15 residues. The CDR3 sequence: CASSLGSAGAGELFF. The CDR3, as DNA: TGTGCCAGCAGCTTAGGGTCGGCAGGGGCCGGGGAGCTGTTTTTT.

The genes are TRBV4-1 and TRBJ1-1; D might be TRBD1 (6 bases). The CDR3 is made up of 16 amino acids. V dropped 4 bases and J dropped 1 base, with 16 bases sitting between them. Germline V gene lookup returns CDR1 MGHRA and CDR2 YSYEKL. DNA of the CDR3: TGCGCCAGCAGCCGACACACCGGGACACCGAACACTGAAGCTTTCTTT. It yields the protein CASSRHTGTPNTEAFF.

The V gene is TRBV7-6, the J gene TRBJ1-1; D perhaps matches TRBD1 (5 bases). V was trimmed by 1 base and J by 8 bases, leaving 11 bases between them. The germline CDR1 and CDR2 sequences are SGHVS and FNYEAQ. The CDR3 has 13 residues. The CDR3 loop reads CASSLENWGEAFF. The CDR3 DNA reads TGTGCCAGCAGCTTAGAGAATTGGGGGGAAGCTTTCTTT.

V and J are TRBV7-8 and TRBJ2-7, with D hard to call. The germline gives CDR1 SGHVS, CDR2 FQNEAQ. The CDR3 spans 14 residues. With 8 bases removed from V and 2 bases from J, the gap between germline ends came to 16 bases. The CDR3 loop is CASRPIGRPYEQYF. The CDR3 DNA reads as TGTGCCAGCCGCCCCATTGGACGTCCCTACGAGCAGTACTTC.

This clonotype was seen a few times. This chain uses TRBV7-9 with TRBJ2-3, with TRBD2 identical over 9 bases. The germline gives CDR1 SEHNR, CDR2 FQNEAQ (reference sequence). This CDR3 comprises 17 residues. J was trimmed by 2 bases and V by 4 bases; bases with no gene match: 10. The CDR3 bases are TGTGCCAGCAGCTCCACTACGACTAGCGGAACCACAGATACGCAGTATTTT. It is translated as CASSSTTTSGTTDTQYF.

The sample holds many counts of this clonotype. This CDR3 reads CSARDMASGVYSNQPQHF. In DNA, the CDR3 is TGCAGTGCTAGAGATATGGCTAGCGGGGTGTATAGCAATCAGCCCCAGCATTTT. The genes are TRBV20-1 and TRBJ1-5; no reliable D call. V gave up 0 bases and J gave up 0 bases, with 18 bases separating them. CDR3 length: 18 residues. CDR1 DFQATT and CDR2 SNEGSKA come from the germline V gene (reference sequence).

V usage is TRBV7-6 and J usage is TRBJ1-1, with a weak D call TRBD1 (6 bases). The CDR3 extends over 15 amino acids. V lost 2 bases, J lost 4 bases, and 14 bases lay in between. Germline V gene sequence: CDR1 SGHVS, CDR2 FNYEAQ. CDR3 nucleotide sequence: TGTGCCAGCAGCTTACGCCCAGGGGATTCCACTGAAGCTTTCTTT. This sequence encodes CASSLRPGDSTEAFF.

The chain recombines TRBV7-9 with TRBJ1-4; D remains unclear. CDR1 SEHNR and CDR2 FQNEAQ come from the germline V gene (reference sequence). Trimming left V 6 bases short and J 8 bases short, with 16 bases between. This CDR3 has 14 amino acids. CDR3 sequence: CASSAGKRKEKLFF. Here the CDR3 DNA reads TGTGCCAGCAGTGCCGGGAAGAGAAAAGAAAAACTGTTTTTT.

The chain has TRBV3-1 and TRBJ2-4, with D possibly called TRBD1 or TRBD2 (6 bases each). From germline, CDR1 is LGHDT and CDR2 YNNKEL (reference sequence). Trimming pared 0 bases from V and 1 base from J, leaving 13 bases between. The CDR3 totals 17 residues. CDR3 region: CASSQDPGAVAKNIQYF. The CDR3, as DNA: TGTGCCAGCAGCCAAGATCCGGGGGCGGTGGCCAAAAACATTCAGTACTTC.

This clonotype was found once. The chain has TRBV12-3 or TRBV12-4 and TRBJ2-7; D may be TRBD1 (5 bases). The V and J ends lost 2 bases and 6 bases respectively, with 14 bases between them. The CDR3 covers 14 residues. This CDR3 is CASSLRQFYGEQYF. CDR3 bases: TGTGCCAGCAGTTTAAGACAGTTTTACGGCGAGCAGTACTTC.

The V and J genes are TRBV20-1 and TRBJ2-2; no clear D. The CDR3 length is 13 residues. The germline V gene encodes CDR1 DFQATT and CDR2 SNEGSKA (reference sequence). The V and J ends lost 0 bases and 7 bases respectively, with 9 bases between them. The CDR3, as DNA: TGCAGTGCTAGAGATCTGTTAGGCGGGGAGCTGTTTTTT. It encodes CSARDLLGGELFF.

This chain connects TRBV27 to TRBJ2-7; 7 bases fit TRBD1. The V segment lost 5 bases and the J segment 3 bases; nucleotides outside the gene matches: 13. The CDR3 is 16 amino acids. CDR1 and CDR2 (germline): MNHEY, SMNVEV (reference sequence). The CDR3 protein is CASSLASGTEFYEQYF. CDR3 in DNA: TGTGCCAGCAGTCTCGCCTCCGGGACAGAATTCTACGAGCAGTACTTC.

The chain links TRBV7-9 to TRBJ2-7; tentative D call: TRBD2 (6 bases). V dropped 1 base and J dropped 0 bases, with 16 bases sitting between them. This CDR3 has 17 amino acids. Germline V gene sequence: CDR1 SEHNR, CDR2 FQNEAQ (reference sequence). CDR3 DNA sequence: TGTGCCAGCAGCTTAGGCTTTTCGGAGGGGACCTCCTACGAGCAGTACTTC. This sequence encodes CASSLGFSEGTSYEQYF.

A few counts support this clonotype. The rearrangement links TRBV6-5 to TRBJ2-7; 9 bases agree with TRBD1. V lost 2 bases to trimming and J lost 2 bases; unmatched junction nucleotides: 10. Germline V CDR1 and CDR2: MNHEY, SVGAGI. There are 17 residues in the CDR3. The DNA of the CDR3 is TGTGCCAGCAGTTACGGACCTCCCGGGACAGGGACCTACGAGCAGTACTTC. It codes for CASSYGPPGTGTYEQYF.

This clonotype was seen a few times. The chain links TRBV4-2 to TRBJ2-5, with 8 bases that match TRBD2. The CDR3 totals 17 residues. Trimming cost V 0 bases and J 5 bases; bases outside gene matches: 11. Germline CDR1 and CDR2: LGHNA and YNFKEQ. The CDR3 loop reads CASSQEVGAGAWETQYF. In DNA form, the CDR3 reads TGTGCCAGCAGCCAAGAGGTGGGAGCGGGAGCCTGGGAGACCCAGTACTTC.

This chain links TRBV19 with TRBJ2-7; D is undetermined. The V gene lost 2 bases and the J gene lost 3 bases, with 8 bases spanning the gap. Per the germline V gene, CDR1 is LNHDA and CDR2 is SQIVND (reference sequence). The CDR3 length is 13 residues. CDR3 sequence: CASSIRLNYEQYF. The DNA of the CDR3 is TGTGCCAGTAGTATACGTCTTAACTACGAGCAGTACTTC.

This chain connects TRBV12-3 or TRBV12-4 to TRBJ2-1, with no clear D. The ends were cut back, 4 bases at V and 9 bases at J, with 7 bases in the middle. The CDR3 length is 11 residues. This CDR3 reads CASSSGSEQFF. The CDR3 bases are TGTGCCAGCAGTTCAGGTAGTGAGCAGTTCTTC.

This clonotype has more than one count but fewer than ten. V gene TRBV5-1 combines with J gene TRBJ1-5, with D unclear. V was clipped by 0 bases and J by 2 bases, with 6 bases between them. Germline V gene sequence: CDR1 SGHRS, CDR2 YFSETQ. The CDR3 is 14 residues long. The CDR3: CASSLGDGNQPQHF. The CDR3 bases are TGCGCCAGCAGCTTGGGGGATGGCAATCAGCCCCAGCATTTT.

There are a few counts of this clonotype. The genes are TRBV5-4 and TRBJ2-7; possible D gene TRBD1, 6 bases. The germline V and J ends were trimmed by 4 bases and 0 bases, with 14 bases remaining between them. This CDR3 is built from 15 residues. CDR1 and CDR2 from the germline V gene are SGHNT and YYREEE (reference sequence). CDR3 residues: CASSGNRESSYEQYF. The CDR3 DNA follows: TGTGCCAGCAGCGGCAACAGGGAGAGCTCCTACGAGCAGTACTTC.

This clonotype has only a few counts. This chain links TRBV5-1 with TRBJ1-2; D not resolved. Trimming pared 4 bases from V and 7 bases from J, leaving 11 bases between. Per germline, CDR1 SGHRS and CDR2 YFSETQ. The CDR3 length is 12 residues. The CDR3 DNA follows: TGCGCCAGCAGCCAGACGGAAAGTGGCTACACCTTC. Residues: CASSQTESGYTF.

The gene calls are TRBV27 and TRBJ1-5, with a weak D call TRBD1 (5 bases). Trimming took off 5 bases at V and 0 bases at J, with 14 bases between the two ends. Per germline, CDR1 MNHEY and CDR2 SMNVEV (reference sequence). This CDR3 has 16 residues. The CDR3 DNA reads TGTGCCAGCAGTCTATACTGGGGGAATAGCAATCAGCCCCAGCATTTT. This gives the protein CASSLYWGNSNQPQHF.

This clonotype was seen many times. This rearrangement joins TRBV6-4 to TRBJ2-3; a possible D gene is TRBD2 (7 bases). This CDR3 is 16 amino acids long. Per germline, CDR1 MRHNA and CDR2 SNTAGT. V was shortened by 0 bases and J by 6 bases, with 16 bases between the two germline ends. The CDR3 DNA reads TGTGCCAGCAGTGACTCGAATTCCGGGGGGCCCGATACGCAGTATTTT. Protein product: CASSDSNSGGPDTQYF.